Included here is one T cell receptor beta chain sequence, with context. Its antigen is as yet unknown. This entry belongs to a study of cytotoxic CD8 clonotypes in ibrutinib-treated CLL. Study overall: An average of approximately 260,000 productive templates and around 100,000 productive rearrangements was obtained per sample. Study-wide findings and caveats: There were few public clonotypes, and on treatment they contracted or stayed stable.

Sequencing used immunoSEQ multiplex PCR; TCRdb keeps in-frame clones, though not all of them. The sample contains some 85,000 clones, 70% to 80% of which appear only once. V shed 1 base and J 5 bases; nucleotides not matched to a gene: 5. The CDR3 is 15 residues long. The germline V gene has CDR1 LGHNA and CDR2 YNFKEQ. PBMCs that had been cryopreserved were the source of approximately 2 micrograms of genomic DNA for TCR beta libraries. The gene calls are TRBV4-2 and TRBJ2-1, with 7 bases lining up with TRBD1. This specimen consisted of PBMCs, obtained after 24 months of ibrutinib treatment. The TCR originated in a human donor with chronic lymphocytic leukemia. The CDR3 DNA is TGTGCCAGCAGCCAAGTAGAGGGGGCCGACAATGAGCAGTTCTTC. It translates to CASSQVEGADNEQFF.